The source of this TCR beta chain is a study of cytomegalovirus exposure and HLA in healthy donors. Study-wide results and limits: Cytomegalovirus association was listed for under 200 TCR beta chains.

With 60 Vbeta and 13 Jbeta primers, the PCR was carried out. Some clones are missing from TCRdb's copy, which holds only in-frame ones; the method was immunoSEQ multiplex PCR. The top ten clones hold over 1.2% of a sample with 66,000 or so clones, about 89% of them seen once. Note on this clone: What it recognizes is unknown.

The CDR3 loop spans 15 amino acids. Germline lookup yields CDR1 MDHEN and CDR2 SYDVKM. With 5 bases removed from V and 0 bases from J, the gap between germline ends came to 11 bases. Sequencing was done on a sample of PBMCs. The origin of this receptor is a man aged 25 to 40 in good health and CMV-seropositive. This chain uses TRBV28 with TRBJ2-1; TRBD2 is a possible D gene (5 bases). DNA of the CDR3: TGTGCCAGCAGTGAACGAGGGAGCTCCTACAATGAGCAGTTCTTC. Translated, it gives CASSERGSSYNEQFF.